This entry is about one T cell receptor (beta chain). Its specificity is unknown. The germline V gene has CDR1 ENHRY and CDR2 SYGVKD. Unmatched junction bases numbered 9, after V lost 6 bases and J lost 5 bases. CDR3 length: 15 amino acids. Unique molecular identifiers were built into the TCRbeta library. One entry per CDR3 protein results from TCRdb running MiXCR on the PCR reads. There are about 420,000 distinct CDR3 sequences in the sample; about 17% occur only once, and under 30% lies in the top ten. This sample was included in a study of T-cell reconstitution after alpha-beta-depleted transplantation in children. Study-wide results and limits: Some patients' high day-60 TCRbeta diversity was attributed to recipient cells surviving conditioning.

The material sequenced was PBMCs, mostly from graft donor cells, taken 360 days after TCRalphabeta/CD19-depleted stem cell transplant. The TCR comes from a boy in the first two years of life who had a stem cell transplant for Wiskott-Aldrich syndrome, so the T cells may come from the graft donor. The genes are TRBV10-3 and TRBJ2-7; 11 bases match TRBD2. CDR3 in DNA: TGTGCCATCAGAAGTCCCGGGACTAGCGGCGACGAGCAGTACTTC. Translation gives CAIRSPGTSGDEQYF.